What follows is one TCR beta chain and its context. Its antigen is undetermined. TCRdb's copy holds only in-frame clones and misses some; the assay was immunoSEQ multiplex PCR. The top ten clones hold roughly a sixth of a sample with more than 25,000 clones, over 60% of them seen once. This record comes from a study of radiotherapy plus CTLA-4 blockade in lung cancer. V lost 1 base and J lost 4; bases outside the gene matches: 12. CDR1 and CDR2 from the germline V gene are SGHDT and YYEEEE. This CDR3 comprises 18 residues. Study-level findings and limits: Expansion of tumor-derived TCR clones was observed in blood after radiotherapy plus ipilimumab. The best predictor of response was reported to be early blood T cell clone dynamics, with interferon-beta.

The sequenced sample was peripheral blood, obtained from a patient treated with radiotherapy plus ipilimumab. V usage is TRBV5-6 and J usage is TRBJ2-2; TRBD1 agrees at 8 bases. The TCR was taken from a human donor with non-small cell lung cancer that progressed on radiotherapy plus ipilimumab. The CDR3 bases are TGTGCCAGCAGCTTGACGGACAGGGCGTGGGAGTCCACCGGGGAGCTGTTTTTT. It translates to CASSLTDRAWESTGELFF.